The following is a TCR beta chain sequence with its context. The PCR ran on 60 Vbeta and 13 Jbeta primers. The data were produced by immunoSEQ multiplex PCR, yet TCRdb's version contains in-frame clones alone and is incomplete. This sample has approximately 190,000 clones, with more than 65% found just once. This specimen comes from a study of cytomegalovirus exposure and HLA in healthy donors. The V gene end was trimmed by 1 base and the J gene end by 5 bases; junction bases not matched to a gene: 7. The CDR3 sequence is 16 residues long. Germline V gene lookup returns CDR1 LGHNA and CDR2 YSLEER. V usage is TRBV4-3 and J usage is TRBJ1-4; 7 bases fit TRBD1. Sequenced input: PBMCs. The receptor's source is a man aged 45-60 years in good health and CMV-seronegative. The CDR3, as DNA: TGCGCCAGCAGCCAAGGTCCCGGGACAGAAAATGAAAAACTGTTTTTT. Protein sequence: CASSQGPGTENEKLFF.